Reported below is one T cell receptor (delta chain). This clone was observed a few times. What antigen it recognizes has not been identified. Translating this DNA gives a protein that differs at residue 3 from the TCRdb one, which belongs to a much larger clone; a read error is likely, and the protein shown is this translation. CDR1 GEAIGNYY and CDR2 EKD were looked up in the germline V gene. The cysteine opens and the phenylalanine closes a CDR3 of 21 amino acids. The DNA shown is the 63-base CDR3, in frame from base 1. Vgamma9/Vdelta2+ and Vdelta2-negative gammadelta T cell populations were flow-sorted from peripheral blood mononuclear cells for bulk TCR repertoire analysis. This sample was taken from a study of γδ T cells in repeated Plasmodium falciparum infection listed by TCRdb under 2021. About the investigation overall: Malian children exposed to intense seasonal malaria transmission were enrolled in the natural-infection arm and compared with Australian children matched for age and gender. Several malaria-naive U.S. adults underwent four controlled human malaria infections by bites from P. falciparum NF54-infected Anopheles stephensi mosquitoes over about 640 days. Samples from controlled-infection subjects were taken at baseline, right before selected infections, and 21 days after each infection. Malian gammadelta TCR repertoires were analysed cross-sectionally during no-transmission periods and were analysed longitudinally across acute febrile malaria episodes. The study looked at how repeated Plasmodium falciparum infection shapes the human gammadelta T cell repertoire, using both natural infection in Mali and controlled human malaria infection.

Broad study findings and their caveats: Analysis of inter-individual variability in gammadelta T cell responses was limited by the small size of the controlled-infection cohort. Vdelta2-negative gammadelta TCR repertoires from Malian children appeared more clonally expanded, less diverse and less shared than those of Australian children. Across time and infection, the Vgamma9/Vdelta2+ TCR repertoires showed a highly stable polyclonal makeup, with many TCRgamma sequences overlapping between individuals. Generalizability was limited because the Malian cohort came from a small rural village made up predominantly of one ethnic group. Waves of new clonotype selection in Vdelta2-negative, largely Vdelta1+, gammadelta TCR repertoires appeared to be driven by repeated controlled infections.

The library was obtained by multiplex PCR. Sequenced using an Illumina MiSeq. Each sorted gammadelta T cell sample was sequenced for both the TCR gamma (TRG) and TCR delta (TRD) chains. The authors' pipeline ran thus. The repertoire analyses drew on clonotype tree plots, the accumulated frequency of the top 20 clonotypes, and diversity index (DI) and D75 metrics. TCRdb recomputed clones from the public reads with CATT; identical DNA rows were then combined. The V and J calls follow TCRdb's processing rather than the paper's. Here the sample has about 93,000 delta-chain clones; 0.95% to 1% occur a single time. Approximately 10% of the sample belongs to the ten largest clones.

What was sequenced was gamma-delta T cells from blood. The sequence derives from a pool of human donors (malaria-infected and uninfected, not separated). The chain is assembled from TRDV2 and TRDJ1, with 8 bases matching TRDD3. The bases read TGTGCCCGTGACACCAAATTCCTAGAAGGGATACGCGGCATCCACACCGATAAACTCATCTTT. Its translation is CARDTKFLEGIRGIHTDKLIF.